This entry lists 5 T cell receptor beta chains sequenced from one sample in a study of cytomegalovirus exposure and HLA in healthy donors. The PCR contained 60 Vbeta and 13 Jbeta primers. Clones were sequenced by immunoSEQ multiplex PCR, and TCRdb holds only the in-frame ones, with some missing. The sample has around 210,000 clones, more than 75% seen once. The sample consisted of PBMCs. These receptors originate from a girl aged 2-9 years in good health and CMV-seronegative.

The chain employs TRBV10-2 and TRBJ2-7; D unclear. Germline V gene sequence: CDR1 WSHSY, CDR2 SAAADI. V lost 0 bases and J 0 bases, leaving 12 bases between the germline ends. The CDR3 sequence is 16 residues long. The CDR3: CASSESLRRSSYEQYF. CDR3 nucleotides: TGCGCCAGCAGTGAGTCCCTTCGACGGAGCTCCTACGAGCAGTACTTC.

CDR3 loop: CASNPGRGAGELFF. The CDR3 DNA follows: TGTGCCAGCAATCCAGGCAGGGGGGCCGGGGAGCTGTTTTTT. This rearrangement joins TRBV6-1 to TRBJ2-2; D is possibly TRBD1 (7 bases). V gave up 7 bases and J gave up 6 bases, with 15 bases separating them. The CDR3 is 14 residues long. Germline CDR1 and CDR2: MNHNS and SASEGT.

The CDR3 spells CASSLDRGRYGYTF. The DNA of the CDR3 is TGCGCCAGCAGCTTGGACAGGGGGCGGTATGGCTACACCTTC. This chain links TRBV5-1 with TRBJ1-2, with 9 nucleotides matching TRBD1. The CDR3 runs 14 residues. Germline CDR1 reads SGHRS; CDR2 reads YFSETQ. After removal of 0 bases from V and 5 bases from J, the junction contained 2 bases not matched to a gene.

The chain employs TRBV7-9 and TRBJ1-1, with D possibly being TRBD1 (6 bases). Germline CDR1 and CDR2: SEHNR and FQNEAQ (reference sequence). The CDR3 sequence is 15 residues long. V lost 2 bases to trimming and J lost 2 bases, with 12 bases between them. CDR3 protein: CASSLLAGANTEAFF. CDR3 nucleotide sequence: TGTGCCAGCAGCTTACTAGCAGGGGCCAACACTGAAGCTTTCTTT.

The chain has TRBV5-4 and TRBJ2-5; 9 bases agree with TRBD2. V shed 4 bases and J 5 bases; nucleotides not matched to a gene: 9. Per the germline V gene, CDR1 is SGHNT and CDR2 is YYREEE (reference sequence). The CDR3 contains 15 residues. CDR3 in DNA: TGTGCCAGCAGCCCCGCGGGAGGGCCCAGGGAGACCCAGTACTTC. It yields the protein CASSPAGGPRETQYF.